The subject of this entry is one TCR beta chain. Antigen: not known. Among the hyperthyroidism patients, all were newly diagnosed, aged 18 to 65, with under 2 months' duration. The sample is drawn from a study of Graves' ophthalmopathy and Graves' hyperthyroidism. Trimming shortened V by 7 bases and J by 0 bases, and 17 bases separated the two germline ends. The CDR3 has 16 residues. The germline gives CDR1 LNHDA, CDR2 SQIVND (reference sequence). Amplification targeted the TCR beta CDR3 regions, with RNA transcripts as the source material. HTBI primers primed a first-round RT-PCR, and a second-round multiplex PCR followed. Via MiXCR, TCRdb re-called the multiplex PCR reads, giving one row per CDR3 protein. This table has over a million distinct CDR3 sequences, around a third appearing once. Regarding the study as a whole: Sensitivity reached 70% to 71% and specificity around 72% when the model predicted ophthalmopathy progression.

V and J are TRBV19 and TRBJ2-3; tentative D call: TRBD1 (6 bases). What was sequenced was peripheral blood or thyroid tissue (not recorded which). The clonotype was recovered from an adult man with Graves' hyperthyroidism. Here the CDR3 DNA reads TGTGCCAGTACTCCCAACGGGACACGAAGCACAGATACGCAGTATTTT. As protein: CASTPNGTRSTDTQYF.